One sample yielded the 24 T cell receptor beta chains listed below, sequenced in a study of T cell responses to AZD1222 COVID-19 vaccine. The assay was immunoSEQ multiplex PCR, and TCRdb's table has in-frame clones only and misses some. The sample lists over 100,000 clones; roughly 86% were seen once. This material consisted of peripheral blood, taken on day 0 of MenACWY control vaccination. These receptors all stem from an adult in good health.

The chain joins TRBV19 to TRBJ2-6, with TRBD1 identical over 7 bases. The CDR3 contains 16 residues. After removal of 8 bases from V and 0 bases from J, the junction contained 7 bases not matched to a gene. Germline assignment: CDR1 LNHDA and CDR2 SQIVND (reference sequence). The CDR3 DNA reads as TGTGCCAGTCGCCGGGACAGCCCCTCTGGGGCCAACGTCCTGACTTTC. Protein: CASRRDSPSGANVLTF. Looking up the rest from reference TRBV19 and TRBJ2-6 gives the full variable domain: DGGITQSPKYLFRKEGQNVTLSCEQNLNHDAMYWYRQDPGQGLRLIYYSQIVNDFQKGDIAEGYSVSREKKESFPLTVTSAQKNPTAFYLCASRRDSPSGANVLTFGAGSRLTVL.

The chain employs TRBV2 and TRBJ2-7; the match to TRBD2 covers 16 bases. The germline CDR1 and CDR2 sequences are SNHLY and FYNNEI. CDR3 size: 19 residues. Germline trimming cut 0 bases from V and 0 bases from J; bases unmatched to any gene: 5. The CDR3 nucleotides read TGTGCCAGCAGTGAAGCGAAGGGACTAGCGGGGGGGAGCTCCTACGAGCAGTACTTC. The encoded protein is CASSEAKGLAGGSSYEQYF.

This clone has just one count. V usage is TRBV2 and J usage is TRBJ1-4; perhaps TRBD1 as D (5 bases). Germline V CDR1 and CDR2: SNHLY, FYNNEI. Trimming took off 5 bases at V and 5 bases at J, with 12 bases between the two ends. This CDR3 comprises 14 residues. This CDR3 reads CASSPGTRNEKLFF. For the CDR3, the DNA is TGTGCCAGCAGTCCCGGGACCCGGAATGAAAAACTGTTTTTT.

The J gene is TRBJ1-1, the V gene TRBV30; D is ambiguous. CDR3 size: 13 residues. Germline V gene sequence: CDR1 GTSNPN, CDR2 SVGIG (reference sequence). V lost 3 bases to trimming and J lost 5 bases, with 13 bases between them. The CDR3 DNA sequence: TGTGCCTGGAGCTCGGGGTACAATACTGAAGCTTTCTTT. This translates into CAWSSGYNTEAFF.

The chain joins TRBV19 to TRBJ1-1, with a weak D call TRBD1 (6 bases). Trimming stripped 7 bases from V and 4 bases from J, with 19 bases between. CDR1 and CDR2 (germline): LNHDA, SQIVND (reference sequence). The CDR3 runs 15 residues. The CDR3 DNA is TGTGCCAGTACCCCGCCGGGAGGGGGGTTCACTGAAGCTTTCTTT. Protein sequence: CASTPPGGGFTEAFF.

The table lists this clone with a count of one. This chain connects TRBV6-2 or TRBV6-3 to TRBJ2-7; D remains ambiguous. Germline CDR1 MNHEY, CDR2 SVGEGT. V was cut by 2 bases and J by 7 bases, with 21 bases left in between. The CDR3 extends over 16 amino acids. The CDR3: CASSYGIARPRKEQYF. Here the CDR3 DNA reads TGTGCCAGCAGTTACGGGATCGCGCGGCCCCGCAAAGAGCAGTACTTC.

V and J are TRBV30 and TRBJ1-6; possible D gene TRBD1, 5 bases. This CDR3 is built from 12 residues. The V and J ends lost 5 bases and 6 bases respectively, with 8 bases between them. From germline, CDR1 is GTSNPN and CDR2 SVGIG (reference sequence). This chain's CDR3 is CAWGHFNSPLHF. CDR3 bases: TGTGCCTGGGGACACTTTAATTCACCCCTCCACTTT.

The chain combines TRBV28 with TRBJ1-5; 7 bases agree with TRBD1. The CDR3 length is 14 residues. V lost 10 bases, J lost 3 bases, and 9 bases stayed unmatched. CDR1 is MDHEN, CDR2 SYDVKM, per germline. The CDR3 here is CATRDSENNQPQHF. The CDR3, as DNA: TGTGCCACCAGGGACAGCGAGAACAATCAGCCCCAGCATTTT.

CDR3 sequence (DNA): TGTGCCAGCAGCCGAGGGGCGGGGGGCACAGATACGCAGTATTTT. This encodes CASSRGAGGTDTQYF. This chain connects TRBV5-8 to TRBJ2-3; 7 bases map to TRBD2. CDR3 length: 15 amino acids. V gave up 4 bases and J gave up 1 base; unmatched junction bases: 6. Germline CDR1 reads SGHTS; CDR2 reads YDEGEE.

The V call is TRBV5-8, the J call TRBJ1-2, with 12 bases identical to TRBD1. The CDR3 loop spans 15 amino acids. Per germline, CDR1 SGHTS and CDR2 YDEGEE. The CDR3 is CAGSGTGGRFYGYTF. The CDR3 DNA sequence: TGTGCAGGGAGCGGGACAGGGGGCAGGTTCTATGGCTACACCTTC.

J is TRBJ1-5 and V is TRBV6-2 or TRBV6-3, with 12 nucleotides matching TRBD1. The CDR3 length is 18 residues. V was pared by 2 bases and J by 3 bases, with 8 bases of the junction left unmatched. Per the germline V gene, CDR1 is MNHEY and CDR2 is SVGEGT. This CDR3 reads CASSYHRDRGPHNQPQHF. Here the CDR3 DNA reads TGTGCCAGCAGTTACCACCGGGACAGGGGGCCACACAATCAGCCCCAGCATTTT.

J is TRBJ1-4 and V is TRBV18; D perhaps matches TRBD1 (5 bases). Germline V lookup: CDR1 KGHSH, CDR2 LQKENI. This CDR3 comprises 14 residues. Trimming stripped 4 bases from V and 5 bases from J, with 11 bases between. The CDR3 sequence: CASSLGGTNEKLFF. The CDR3 DNA sequence: TGTGCCAGCTCACTTGGGGGGACCAATGAAAAACTGTTTTTT. Variable domain in full (rest from reference TRBV18 and TRBJ1-4): NAGVMQNPRHLVRRRGQEARLRCSPMKGHSHVYWYRQLPEEGLKFMVYLQKENIIDESGMPKERFSAEFPKEGPSILRIQQVVRGDSAAYFCASSLGGTNEKLFFGSGTQLSVL.

This chain links TRBV24-1 with TRBJ2-2; D might be TRBD1 (5 bases). The CDR3 runs 15 residues. V lost 0 bases, J lost 6 bases, and 10 bases lay in between. Germline lookup yields CDR1 KGHDR and CDR2 SFDVKD. DNA for the CDR3: TGTGCCACCAGTGATTTGAATTGGGGCGCCGGGGAGCTGTTTTTT. Translated, it gives CATSDLNWGAGELFF.

V gene TRBV19 combines with J gene TRBJ1-1; 7 positions agree with TRBD1. The junction had 7 bases not matched to a gene; V was cut back by 6 bases and J by 0 bases. Germline loops: CDR1 LNHDA, CDR2 SQIVND (reference sequence). CDR3 length equals 15 residues. CDR3 loop: CASRPNRGVNTEAFF. DNA of the CDR3: TGTGCCAGTAGGCCCAACAGGGGAGTGAACACTGAAGCTTTCTTT.

The genes are TRBV28 and TRBJ2-7, with D hard to call. V was pared by 3 bases and J by 6 bases, with 6 bases between. Germline lookup yields CDR1 MDHEN and CDR2 SYDVKM. There are 11 residues in the CDR3. CDR3 residues: CASSLGSEQYF. CDR3 sequence (DNA): TGTGCCAGCAGTTTGGGATCCGAGCAGTACTTC.

The V and J genes are TRBV3-1 (or the pseudogene TRBV3-2) and TRBJ1-6; tentatively, D is TRBD1 (6 bases). Looked up from germline, CDR1 is LGHDT and CDR2 is YNNKEL (reference sequence). V lost 1 base and J 6 bases, leaving 16 bases between the germline ends. CDR3 length: 17 residues. The CDR3 nucleotides read TGTGCCAGCAGCCAAGGGATCCCCAGGGGTGGTAATTCACCCCTCCACTTT. As protein: CASSQGIPRGGNSPLHF.

The rearrangement uses TRBV5-4 and TRBJ2-1; 12 bases are shared with TRBD2. Germline V gene lookup returns CDR1 SGHNT and CDR2 YYREEE (reference sequence). The CDR3 runs 19 residues. The V gene end was trimmed by 0 bases and the J gene end by 6 bases; junction bases not matched to a gene: 13. CDR3 protein: CASSLVPLAGGPWFNEQFF. The CDR3 coding sequence is TGTGCCAGCAGCTTGGTACCCCTAGCGGGAGGGCCTTGGTTCAATGAGCAGTTCTTC.

For the CDR3, the DNA is TGTGCCTGGCTCAGGGGGGCGGGGAATGAGCAGTTCTTC. Amino acids: CAWLRGAGNEQFF. The chain combines TRBV30 with TRBJ2-1; possibly TRBD1 for D (7 bases). CDR1 and CDR2 from the germline V gene are GTSNPN and SVGIG (reference sequence). The CDR3 runs to 13 residues. Trimming removed 5 bases at V and 7 bases at J, with 15 bases between.

The gene calls are TRBV6-5 and TRBJ1-1; D is ambiguous. With 7 bases removed from V and 5 bases from J, the gap between germline ends came to 14 bases. The CDR3 is 13 amino acids. Germline V lookup: CDR1 MNHEY, CDR2 SVGAGI. Written as DNA, the CDR3 is TGTGCCAGCATCCCCCTTAGACGTACTGAAGCTTTCTTT. The encoded protein is CASIPLRRTEAFF.

The V call is TRBV7-3, the J call TRBJ1-3, with D possibly matching TRBD1 (5 bases). The ends were cut back, 3 bases at V and 2 bases at J, with 8 bases in the middle. Looked up from germline, CDR1 is SGHTA and CDR2 is FQGTGA. The CDR3 covers 14 residues. The CDR3: CASSFGAAGNTIYF. The CDR3 nucleotides read TGTGCCAGCAGCTTTGGGGCCGCTGGAAACACCATATATTTT.

This chain links TRBV4-1 with TRBJ1-1; 8 bases agree with TRBD1. CDR1 is MGHRA, CDR2 YSYEKL, per germline. V lost 4 bases and J lost 5; bases outside the gene matches: 9. The CDR3 totals 15 residues. CDR3 coding DNA: TGCGCCAGCAGCCTGGAGAGGACAGGGAGGACTGAAGCTTTCTTT. This translates into CASSLERTGRTEAFF.

The chain carries TRBV7-2 and TRBJ1-4; D perhaps matches TRBD1 (6 bases). The ends were cut back, 1 base at V and 8 bases at J, with 14 bases in the middle. The germline V gene encodes CDR1 SGHTA and CDR2 FQGNSA. The length of the CDR3 is 15 residues. The CDR3 nucleotides read TGTGCCAGCAGCTTAGGGGGGCAGGGAGGGGAAAAACTGTTTTTT. This sequence encodes CASSLGGQGGEKLFF.

J is TRBJ1-3 and V is TRBV5-4, with D tentatively TRBD1 (5 bases). CDR3 length equals 15 residues. V was clipped by 4 bases and J by 4 bases, with 15 bases between them. Germline values: CDR1 SGHNT, CDR2 YYREEE (reference sequence). CDR3 in DNA: TGTGCCAGCAGCCCCTGGCCCGGGGGAGGAAACACCATATATTTT. It specifies CASSPWPGGGNTIYF.

This chain uses TRBV29-1 with TRBJ2-1, with D possibly TRBD1 on 5 matching bases. The CDR3 is 17 amino acids. Germline CDR1 reads SQVTM; CDR2 reads ANQGSEA. The V gene lost 7 bases and the J gene lost 0 bases, with 22 bases spanning the gap. The CDR3 DNA reads as TGCAGCGCTCTGCCACATGACAGCTGGAGCTCCTACAATGAGCAGTTCTTC. This gives the protein CSALPHDSWSSYNEQFF.